This T cell receptor (beta chain) was sequenced in a study of early T cells in non-severe SARS-CoV-2 infection. TCRdb recomputed calls from the 5' RACE reads with MiXCR, one row per CDR3 protein. Altogether approximately 64,000 distinct CDR3 sequences are present, less than 5.5% being singletons, with the ten largest covering 4.5% to 5.5%. This clonotype was counted many times. Germline V gene sequence: CDR1 LNHNV, CDR2 YYDKDF (reference sequence). The CDR3 totals 15 residues. V was clipped by 2 bases and J by 5 bases; unmatched bases: 7. Sequenced input: whole blood. The rearrangement links TRBV15 to TRBJ2-7, with 9 bases lining up with TRBD1. This TCR derives from an adult who was a healthcare worker with PCR-confirmed SARS-CoV-2 infection or an uninfected control (not recorded which). CDR3 DNA sequence: TGTGCCACCAGCAGAAGTAGGACAGGGGTCGACGAGCAGTACTTC. As protein: CATSRSRTGVDEQYF.